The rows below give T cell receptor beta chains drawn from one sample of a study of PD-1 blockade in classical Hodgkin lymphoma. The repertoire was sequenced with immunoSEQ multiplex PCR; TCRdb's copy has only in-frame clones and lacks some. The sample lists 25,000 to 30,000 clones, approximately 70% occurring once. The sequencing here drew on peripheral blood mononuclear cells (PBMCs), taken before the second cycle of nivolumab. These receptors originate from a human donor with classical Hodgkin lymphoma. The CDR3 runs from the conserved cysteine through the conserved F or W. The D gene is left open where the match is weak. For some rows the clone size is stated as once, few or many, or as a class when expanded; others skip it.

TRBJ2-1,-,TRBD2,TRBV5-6,CASSYVAGENNEQFF,TGTGCCAGCAGCTACGTAGCGGGAGAAAACAATGAGCAGTTCTTC
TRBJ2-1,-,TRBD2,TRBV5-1,CASSLVAGRDEQFF,TGCGCCAGCAGCTTGGTAGCGGGGAGGGATGAGCAGTTCTTC
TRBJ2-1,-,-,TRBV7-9,CASSLSGGNEQFF,TGTGCCAGCAGCCTTTCAGGGGGGAATGAGCAGTTCTTC
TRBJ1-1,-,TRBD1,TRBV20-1,CSHDRGYAFF,TGCAGTCATGACAGGGGATACGCTTTCTTT
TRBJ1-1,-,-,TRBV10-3,CAITTGMNTEAFF,TGTGCCATCACAACGGGAATGAACACTGAAGCTTTCTTT
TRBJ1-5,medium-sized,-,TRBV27,CASSPRVERNQPQHF,TGTGCCAGCAGCCCGCGGGTGGAGCGCAATCAGCCCCAGCATTTT
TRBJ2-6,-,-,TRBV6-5,CASSYEGSGANVLTF,TGTGCCAGCAGTTACGAGGGGTCTGGGGCCAACGTCCTGACTTTC
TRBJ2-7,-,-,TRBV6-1,CASRRIRGSAYEQYF,TGTGCCAGCAGACGAATCAGGGGTTCCGCCTACGAGCAGTACTTC
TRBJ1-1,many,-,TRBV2,CASRNWAPNTEAFF,TGTGCCAGCAGAAACTGGGCCCCGAACACTGAAGCTTTCTTT
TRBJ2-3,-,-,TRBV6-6,CASSYVFGTSTDTQYF,TGTGCCAGCAGTTACGTTTTCGGGACGTCCACAGATACGCAGTATTTT
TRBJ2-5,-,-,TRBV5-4,CASSSIGPWGETQYF,TGTGCCAGCAGCTCCATAGGCCCGTGGGGGGAGACCCAGTACTTC
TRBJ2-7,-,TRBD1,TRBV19,CASRRRQGFDEQYF,TGTGCCAGTCGCCGGAGACAGGGGTTTGACGAGCAGTACTTC
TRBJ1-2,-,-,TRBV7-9,CASSLDGGPNYGYTF,TGTGCCAGCAGCTTAGACGGGGGGCCTAACTATGGCTACACCTTC
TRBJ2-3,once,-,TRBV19,CASSIGGRTDTQYF,TGTGCCAGTAGTATCGGAGGTAGGACAGATACGCAGTATTTT
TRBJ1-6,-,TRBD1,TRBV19,CASSILVTGVASPLHF,TGTGCCAGTAGTATTTTGGTGACAGGGGTGGCTTCACCCCTCCACTTT
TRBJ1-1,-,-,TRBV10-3,CATREDTEAFF,TGTGCCACCCGGGAGGACACTGAAGCTTTCTTT
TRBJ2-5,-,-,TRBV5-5,CASSLTSSQETQYF,TGTGCCAGCAGCCTGACTAGTTCCCAAGAGACCCAGTACTTC
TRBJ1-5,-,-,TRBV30,CAWSVRAPGGNQPQHF,TGTGCCTGGAGTGTAAGAGCGCCGGGGGGCAATCAGCCCCAGCATTTT
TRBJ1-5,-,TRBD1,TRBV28,CASTGSGQGPNQPQHF,TGTGCCAGCACGGGGTCAGGACAGGGCCCCAATCAGCCCCAGCATTTT
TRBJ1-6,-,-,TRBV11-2,CASSSDSNSPLHF,TGTGCCAGCAGCTCCGACAGTAATTCACCCCTCCACTTT
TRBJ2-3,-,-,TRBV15,CATSPRGTADYTDTQYF,TGTGCCACCAGCCCACGAGGGACGGCCGATTACACAGATACGCAGTATTTT
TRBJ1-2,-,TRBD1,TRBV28,CASRDRALFPNYGYTF,TGTGCCAGCAGGGACAGGGCCCTATTCCCTAACTATGGCTACACCTTC
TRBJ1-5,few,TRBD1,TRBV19,CASSPRDRVQPQHF,TGTGCCAGTAGCCCTCGGGACAGGGTACAGCCCCAGCATTTT
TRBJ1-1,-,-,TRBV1,CTSSQGSRTPQANTEAFF,TGCACCAGCAGCCAAGGGTCCCGGACACCACAAGCGAACACTGAAGCTTTCTTT
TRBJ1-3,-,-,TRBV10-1,CASRGEGRNTIYF,TGCGCCAGCAGGGGGGAGGGGCGGAACACCATATATTTT
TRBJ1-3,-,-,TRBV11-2,CASSRKIDSGNTIYF,TGTGCCAGCAGTCGTAAGATCGACTCTGGAAACACCATATATTTT
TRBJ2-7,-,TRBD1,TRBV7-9,CASSPYGQGLPYEQYF,TGTGCCAGCAGCCCCTACGGACAGGGCCTTCCCTACGAGCAGTACTTC
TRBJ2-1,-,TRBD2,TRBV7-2,CASSFLLAGSYNEQFF,TGTGCCAGCAGCTTTCTACTAGCGGGTTCTTACAATGAGCAGTTCTTC
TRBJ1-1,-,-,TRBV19,CASRWTAMNTEAFF,TGTGCCAGTAGATGGACAGCGATGAACACTGAAGCTTTCTTT
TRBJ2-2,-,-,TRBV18,CASSRETTTGELFF,TGTGCCAGCTCACGAGAGACGACCACCGGGGAGCTGTTTTTT
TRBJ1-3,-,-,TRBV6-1,CASSAPAGTNIGNTIYF,TGTGCCAGCAGTGCTCCCGCGGGGACAAACATAGGAAACACCATATATTTT